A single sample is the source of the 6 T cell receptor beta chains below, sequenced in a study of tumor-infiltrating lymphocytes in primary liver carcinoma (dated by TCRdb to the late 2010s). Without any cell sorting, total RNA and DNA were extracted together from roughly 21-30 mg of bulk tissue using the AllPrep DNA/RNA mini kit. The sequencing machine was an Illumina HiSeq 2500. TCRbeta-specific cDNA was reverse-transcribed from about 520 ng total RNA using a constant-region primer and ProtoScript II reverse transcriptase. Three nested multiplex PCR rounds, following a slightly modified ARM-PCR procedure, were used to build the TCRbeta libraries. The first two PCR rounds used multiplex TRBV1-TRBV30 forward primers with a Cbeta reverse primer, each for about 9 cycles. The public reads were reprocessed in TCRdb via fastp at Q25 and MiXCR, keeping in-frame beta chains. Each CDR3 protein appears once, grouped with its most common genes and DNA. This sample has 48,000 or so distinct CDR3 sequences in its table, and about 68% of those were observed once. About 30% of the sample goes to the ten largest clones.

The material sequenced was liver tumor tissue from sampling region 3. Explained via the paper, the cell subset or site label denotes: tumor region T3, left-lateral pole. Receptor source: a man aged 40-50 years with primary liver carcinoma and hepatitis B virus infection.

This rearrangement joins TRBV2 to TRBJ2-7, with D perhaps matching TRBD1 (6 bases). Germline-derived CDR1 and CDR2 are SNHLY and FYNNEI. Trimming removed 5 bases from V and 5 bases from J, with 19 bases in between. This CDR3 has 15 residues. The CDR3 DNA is TGTGCCAGCAGTCATGTACAGGGCAGTTGGGACGAGCAGTACTTC. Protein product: CASSHVQGSWDEQYF.

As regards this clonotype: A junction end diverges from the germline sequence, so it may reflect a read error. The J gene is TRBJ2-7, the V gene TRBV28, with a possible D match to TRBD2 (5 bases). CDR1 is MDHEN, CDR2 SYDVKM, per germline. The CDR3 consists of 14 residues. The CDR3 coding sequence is TGTGCCAGTAGCGTGCAAGCAGGAGTCTACGAGGAGTACTTC. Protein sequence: CASSVQAGVYEEYF.

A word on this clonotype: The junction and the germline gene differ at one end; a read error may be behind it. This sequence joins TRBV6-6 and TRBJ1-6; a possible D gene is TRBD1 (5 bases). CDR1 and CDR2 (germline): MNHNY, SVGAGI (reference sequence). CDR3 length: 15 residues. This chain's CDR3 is CADSYSEGNNSPLHF. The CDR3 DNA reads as TGTGCCGACAGTTACTCGGAGGGGAATAATTCACCCCTCCATTTT.

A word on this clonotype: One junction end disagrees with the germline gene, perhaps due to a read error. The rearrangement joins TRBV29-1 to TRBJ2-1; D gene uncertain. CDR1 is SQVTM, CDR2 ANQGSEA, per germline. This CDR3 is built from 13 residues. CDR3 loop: CSVEGSGVDEEFF. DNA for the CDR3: TGCAGCGTTGAAGGATCAGGAGTTGATGAGGAGTTCTTC.

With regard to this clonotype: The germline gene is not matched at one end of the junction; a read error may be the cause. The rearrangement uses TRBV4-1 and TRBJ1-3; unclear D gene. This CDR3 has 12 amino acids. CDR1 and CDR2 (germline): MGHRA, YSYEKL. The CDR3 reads CASSQAGSTTYF. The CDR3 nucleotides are TGCGCCAGCAGCCAAGCTGGAAGCACCACATATTTT.

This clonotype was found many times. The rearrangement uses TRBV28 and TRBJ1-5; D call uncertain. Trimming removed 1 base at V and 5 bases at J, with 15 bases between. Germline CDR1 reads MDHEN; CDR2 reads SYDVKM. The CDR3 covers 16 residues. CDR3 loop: CASSLFSVIAYQPQHF. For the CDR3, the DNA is TGTGCCAGCAGTTTATTTAGCGTTATAGCATATCAGCCCCAGCATTTT.